The following is a T cell receptor beta chain sequence with its context. Its antigen is not identified. Clones were read by immunoSEQ multiplex PCR, and TCRdb kept only the in-frame ones, dropping some. The table shows 2 million to 2.5 million clones, with under 95% occurring only once. The germline CDR1 and CDR2 sequences are SGHRS and YFSETQ. The CDR3 extends over 14 amino acids. V was clipped by 3 bases and J by 12 bases; unmatched bases: 7. The data originate from a study of shared clonotypes between healthy human individuals. Findings and caveats of the study: Non-shared clonotypes had lower generation probabilities than those shared by all four donors. Researchers found naive subsets generally carried larger estimated richness than memory subsets. Inspection by rarefaction showed sorted-subset sequencing to be incomplete despite large depth.

This sequence was found in a man in his late teens or twenties in good health. Some clones in this sample may be carry-over from other donors' samples. Sequenced input: naive CD4+ T cells from PBMCs. Specified subset: CD45RA+ positively selected. V usage is TRBV5-1 and J usage is TRBJ2-1; 12 bases line up with TRBD2. CDR3 in DNA: TGCGCCAGCAGCTGGACTAGCGGGGACTCGGGGCAGTTCTTC. This sequence encodes CASSWTSGDSGQFF.